This TCR beta chain was captured in a study of blood T cell repertoires in COVID-19. The germline V and J ends were trimmed by 2 bases and 5 bases, with 12 bases remaining between them. CDR1 and CDR2 from the germline V gene are LGHDT and YNNKEL (reference sequence). This CDR3 contains 14 residues. Original processing notes: Amplified reference gene primers provided the basis for estimating nucleated cell counts. Sequenced by immunoSEQ multiplex PCR; TCRdb stores in-frame clones only, minus some. D and trimming come from the DNA, and the V and J calls and clone size come from that table. The sample shows about 670,000 clones, just under 90% of them seen only once.

Sequencing used peripheral blood. The J gene is TRBJ1-2, the V gene TRBV3-1 (or the pseudogene TRBV3-2), with D uncertain. The clonotype originates from a woman between 18 and 29 years old with acute or convalescent COVID-19. The CDR3: CASSQRGLEYGYTF. DNA of the CDR3: TGTGCCAGCAGCCAAAGAGGGTTAGAATATGGCTACACCTTC.